One and the same sample provided the 20 T cell receptor beta chains below, sequenced in a study of cytomegalovirus exposure and HLA in healthy donors. Primers for the PCR totalled 60 Vbeta and 13 Jbeta. Assay used: immunoSEQ multiplex PCR; TCRdb lists only in-frame clones, some missing. The sample has 140,000 to 150,000 clones; over 70% are singletons. The sample was PBMCs. The receptors derive from a middle-aged woman in good health and CMV-seropositive.

There are a few counts of this clone. The chain couples TRBV4-1 to TRBJ2-1, with TRBD1 matching 8 bases. CDR1 is MGHRA and CDR2 is YSYEKL in the germline V gene. This CDR3 has 16 residues. J gave up 8 bases and V 1 base, and 10 bases lay outside the gene matches. CDR3 sequence: CASSQGFDRGGDEQFF. CDR3 nucleotides: TGCGCCAGCAGCCAAGGATTCGACAGGGGAGGAGATGAGCAGTTCTTC.

The chain carries TRBV10-3 and TRBJ1-5, with 11 nucleotides matching TRBD1. The germline V gene encodes CDR1 ENHRY and CDR2 SYGVKD. Trimming took 6 bases from V and 4 from J; bases not matched to a gene: 5. This CDR3 comprises 15 residues. The CDR3 coding sequence is TGTGCCATCAGGGCCGGGACAGGGGGTAATCAGCCCCAGCATTTT. It yields the protein CAIRAGTGGNQPQHF.

This sequence joins TRBV2 and TRBJ1-1, with D tentatively TRBD1 (5 bases). Germline CDR1 SNHLY, CDR2 FYNNEI. V was shortened by 6 bases and J by 1 base, with 9 bases between the two germline ends. CDR3 length equals 13 residues. The CDR3 nucleotides are TGTGCCAGCAGCGAACAGGCGAACACTGAAGCTTTCTTT. Protein product: CASSEQANTEAFF.

In its sample, this clone was seen a few times. The gene calls are TRBV2 and TRBJ2-7; 7 bases agree with TRBD1. V was pared by 8 bases and J by 1 base, with 5 bases of the junction left unmatched. CDR1 SNHLY and CDR2 FYNNEI come from the germline V gene. This CDR3 spans 13 amino acids. CDR3 nucleotides: TGTGCCAGCCGAAGGGACAGTTCCTACGAGCAGTACTTC. This codes for CASRRDSSYEQYF.

As for this clone: This same CDR3 is encoded by further DNA sequences in the sample. V is TRBV2 and J is TRBJ2-7, with 14 positions matching TRBD2. The junction had 5 bases not matched to a gene; V was cut back by 6 bases and J by 4 bases. This CDR3 is 15 amino acids long. The germline gives CDR1 SNHLY, CDR2 FYNNEI. This CDR3 reads CASRATSGGAYEQYF. The CDR3 coding sequence is TGTGCCAGCAGGGCGACTAGCGGGGGGGCGTACGAGCAGTACTTC.

This clone was detected a few times. The chain combines TRBV7-3 with TRBJ2-1; D possibly corresponds to TRBD1 (6 bases). The V and J ends lost 5 bases and 5 bases respectively, with 16 bases between them. There are 15 residues in the CDR3. Germline V gene sequence: CDR1 SGHTA, CDR2 FQGTGA. The CDR3 sequence: CASSPTGTQNNEQFF. In DNA form, the CDR3 reads TGTGCCAGCAGCCCGACCGGGACACAGAACAATGAGCAGTTCTTC.

The chain has TRBV10-3 and TRBJ2-7; tentatively, D is TRBD2 (6 bases). The CDR3 sequence is 13 residues long. Germline V gene data show CDR1 as ENHRY and CDR2 as SYGVKD. Trimming took 8 bases from V and 7 from J, leaving 18 bases between them. The CDR3: CAIGTGPGREQYF. DNA of the CDR3: TGTGCCATCGGGACCGGACCCGGGAGAGAGCAGTACTTC.

The chain joins TRBV6-1 to TRBJ1-5, with a possible D match to TRBD1 (6 bases). V was trimmed by 8 bases and J by 0 bases, leaving 11 bases between them. CDR3 length: 14 amino acids. The germline CDR1 and CDR2 sequences are MNHNS and SASEGT. The CDR3 loop reads CASQGSYSNQPQHF. The CDR3 nucleotides are TGTGCCAGCCAGGGGAGTTATAGCAATCAGCCCCAGCATTTT.

As to this clone: At one boundary the junction diverges from the germline segment, which might be a read error. The gene calls are TRBV19 and TRBJ2-1; D ambiguous. This CDR3 is built from 14 residues. Per germline, CDR1 LNHDA and CDR2 SQIVND (reference sequence). The CDR3 loop reads CASRIGLGNNEQFF. As DNA, the CDR3 is TGTGCCAGTAGGATAGGCCTGGGCAACAATGAGCAGTTCTTC.

The rearrangement joins TRBV2 to TRBJ2-2; the D gene is possibly TRBD2 (6 bases). Per the germline V gene, CDR1 is SNHLY and CDR2 is FYNNEI. This CDR3 is built from 14 residues. V lost 6 bases and J 6 bases, leaving 14 bases between the germline ends. CDR3 amino acids: CASSNAGGSGELFF. The CDR3, as DNA: TGTGCCAGCAGCAACGCCGGGGGTTCCGGGGAGCTGTTTTTT.

This rearrangement joins TRBV2 to TRBJ2-2; weak D call: TRBD1 (6 bases). CDR1 is SNHLY, CDR2 FYNNEI, per germline. V lost 7 bases and J 3 bases, leaving 9 bases between the germline ends. CDR3 length: 13 amino acids. The CDR3 bases are TGTGCCAGCAATAGACAGGACACCGGGGAGCTGTTTTTT. Protein: CASNRQDTGELFF.

Only a few counts were recorded for this clone. The junction differs from germline at one of its ends, possibly a read error. V usage is TRBV7-9 and J usage is TRBJ1-1; a possible D gene is TRBD1 (5 bases). The CDR3 totals 16 residues. CDR1 and CDR2 from the germline V gene are SEHNR and FQNEAQ (reference sequence). In nucleotides, the CDR3 is TGTTCCAGCAGCTTAGCGAGCAGCGGGGGTGGAACTGAAGCTTTCTTT. Amino acids: CSSSLASSGGGTEAFF.

This chain connects TRBV7-9 to TRBJ1-1, with D perhaps matching TRBD1 (6 bases). There are 11 residues in the CDR3. V lost 7 bases and J 9 bases, leaving 12 bases between the germline ends. Per germline, CDR1 SEHNR and CDR2 FQNEAQ (reference sequence). Written as DNA, the CDR3 is TGTGCCAGCAACTCTAGGGGGAAAGCTTTCTTT. Translation gives CASNSRGKAFF.

Only one count was recorded for this clone. The chain employs TRBV2 and TRBJ1-1; D is unclear. V lost 8 bases, J lost 3 bases, and 19 bases lay in between. Germline V gene data show CDR1 as SNHLY and CDR2 as FYNNEI. The CDR3 loop spans 15 amino acids. Here the CDR3 reads CASGLGEYADTEAFF. The CDR3 bases are TGTGCCAGCGGATTAGGAGAATACGCGGACACTGAAGCTTTCTTT.

The table lists this clone with a count of one. The same CDR3 also results from other DNA sequences found in this sample. CDR3 nucleotides: TGTGCCAGCAGTGAACAGGGTAGCGGAAACACCATATATTTT. This encodes CASSEQGSGNTIYF. The chain links TRBV6-1 to TRBJ1-3, with D possibly being TRBD1 (5 bases). With 2 bases removed from V and 4 bases from J, the gap between germline ends came to 9 bases. CDR1 and CDR2 (germline): MNHNS, SASEGT. The CDR3 consists of 14 residues.

Note on this clone: A read error may produce the germline difference seen at one junction end. This sequence joins TRBV7-9 and TRBJ2-2; a weak D match, TRBD1 (6 bases). The CDR3 sequence is 14 residues long. Germline V CDR1 and CDR2: SEHNR, FQNEAQ (reference sequence). CDR3 protein: CSSSWDITTGELFF. CDR3 bases: TGTTCCAGCAGCTGGGACATAACCACCGGGGAGCTGTTTTTT.

The chain uses TRBV5-1 and TRBJ1-1, with D possibly being TRBD1 (6 bases). The germline V and J ends were trimmed by 5 bases and 0 bases, with 11 bases remaining between them. From germline, CDR1 is SGHRS and CDR2 YFSETQ. The CDR3 covers 14 residues. The CDR3: CASSPDRLNTEAFF. As DNA, the CDR3 is TGCGCCAGCAGTCCCGACAGGTTGAACACTGAAGCTTTCTTT.

This clone was seen more than once but under ten times. The CDR3 nucleotides are TGTGCCAGCAGCTTAAGTCGGGGATTTAGCCGAGACTACGAGCAGTACTTC. As protein: CASSLSRGFSRDYEQYF. The J gene is TRBJ2-7, the V gene TRBV7-9, with D possibly matching TRBD2 (5 bases). V lost 2 bases and J lost 3, with 20 bases in between. The germline gives CDR1 SEHNR, CDR2 FQNEAQ (reference sequence). The CDR3 contains 17 residues.

The chain carries TRBV19 and TRBJ1-6; the D is unclear. Germline V lookup: CDR1 LNHDA, CDR2 SQIVND (reference sequence). V dropped 3 bases and J dropped 3 bases, with 9 bases sitting between them. The CDR3 is 15 amino acids. CDR3 protein: CASSMALSYNSPLHF. The DNA of the CDR3 is TGTGCCAGTAGTATGGCCCTCAGCTATAATTCACCCCTCCACTTT. Complete variable domain (other parts from reference TRBV19 and TRBJ1-6): DGGITQSPKYLFRKEGQNVTLSCEQNLNHDAMYWYRQDPGQGLRLIYYSQIVNDFQKGDIAEGYSVSREKKESFPLTVTSAQKNPTAFYLCASSMALSYNSPLHFGNGTRLTVT.

The sample holds a few counts of this clone. The chain links TRBV6-5 to TRBJ2-1, with D perhaps matching TRBD1 (6 bases). With 4 bases removed from V and 9 bases from J, the gap between germline ends came to 13 bases. This CDR3 has 13 residues. The germline V gene encodes CDR1 MNHEY and CDR2 SVGAGI. The CDR3 spells CASSSPIRGEQFF. CDR3 in DNA: TGTGCCAGCAGTTCCCCTATCAGGGGTGAGCAGTTCTTC.